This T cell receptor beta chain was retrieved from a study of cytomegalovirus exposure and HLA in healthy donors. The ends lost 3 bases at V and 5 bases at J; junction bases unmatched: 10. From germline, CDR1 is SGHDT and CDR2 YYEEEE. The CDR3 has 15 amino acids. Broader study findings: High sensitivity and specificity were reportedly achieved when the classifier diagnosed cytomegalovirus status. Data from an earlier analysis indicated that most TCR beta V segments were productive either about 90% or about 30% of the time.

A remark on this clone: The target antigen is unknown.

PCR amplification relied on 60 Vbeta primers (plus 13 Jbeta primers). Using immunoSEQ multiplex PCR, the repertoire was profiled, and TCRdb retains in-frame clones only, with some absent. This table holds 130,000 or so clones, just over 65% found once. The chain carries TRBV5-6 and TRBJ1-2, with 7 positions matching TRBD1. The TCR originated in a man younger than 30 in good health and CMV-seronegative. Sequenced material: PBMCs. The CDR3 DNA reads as TGTGCCAGCAGCTCGGCCAGGGGGGTTAAGTATGGCTACACCTTC. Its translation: CASSSARGVKYGYTF.